This T cell receptor beta chain was documented in a study of blood T cell dynamics during melanoma immunotherapy. Time point given: pre-treatment baseline. Blood was drawn before treatment and at week 3 after checkpoint blockade. At 12 weeks after first infusion, RECIST 1.1 defined response for most patients. No patient had earlier systemic cancer treatment, concurrent immunosuppressants, or another active cancer. A fixed DNA input of 350 ng was used per bulk PBMC sample. Sequencing used immunoSEQ multiplex PCR; TCRdb keeps in-frame clones, though not all of them. The repertoire consists of roughly 7,900 clones, with approximately 77% occurring once and the leading ten covering 0.95% to 1.5%. J was trimmed by 2 bases and V by 0 bases; bases with no gene match: 4. CDR3 length: 16 amino acids. Looked up from germline, CDR1 is LNHNV and CDR2 is YYDKDF (reference sequence).

This receptor was taken from a human donor with melanoma. V is TRBV15 and J is TRBJ1-5; TRBD1 agrees at 7 bases. The source was blood, collected from a patient treated with checkpoint blockade. CDR3 protein: CATSREQGFGNQPQHF. The CDR3 coding sequence is TGTGCCACCAGCAGAGAACAGGGGTTTGGCAATCAGCCCCAGCATTTT.